The 30 T cell receptor beta chains reported below all come from one sample, sequenced in a study of Tregs in tolerant kidney transplant recipients. The nonmyeloablative bone marrow transplants came from related graft donors, with transient mixed chimerism. Sequencing used immunoSEQ multiplex PCR; TCRdb keeps in-frame clones, though not all of them. Among some 21,000 clones, approximately 84% were seen once, and the ten largest hold about 25%. The specimen comprised CD8+ T cells from blood (PBMCs), sampled 6 months after the transplant. The receptors shown here come from a human patient who received a combined kidney and bone marrow transplant. Some T cells may have originated in the graft donor.

This clone was counted between two and nine times. The V call is TRBV7-9, the J call TRBJ1-4, with TRBD1 identical over 9 bases. Germline CDR1 and CDR2: SEHNR and FQNEAQ (reference sequence). Trimming cost V 5 bases and J 4 bases; bases outside gene matches: 5. The CDR3 runs to 15 residues. The CDR3 DNA reads TGTGCCAGCAGCGTAACAGGGGGCGTTAATGAAAAACTGTTTTTT. Translation gives CASSVTGGVNEKLFF.

The chain links TRBV10-3 to TRBJ2-7; TRBD1 aligns across 9 bases. V lost 2 bases to trimming and J lost 3 bases; unmatched junction nucleotides: 2. Germline CDR1 ENHRY, CDR2 SYGVKD. This CDR3 contains 14 residues. The CDR3 DNA sequence: TGTGCCATCAGTGAGGAGACAGGGGGCTACGAGCAGTACTTC. It yields the protein CAISEETGGYEQYF.

Notes on this clone: A read error may produce the germline difference seen at one junction end. This same CDR3 is encoded by further DNA sequences in the sample. This chain uses TRBV27 with TRBJ1-6; TRBD1 agrees at 7 bases. The CDR3 sequence is 17 residues long. Germline V gives CDR1 MNHEY, CDR2 SMNVEV (reference sequence). CDR3 in DNA: TGTGCCAGCAGTTTATCGATCCCGGGACAGACTAATTCCCCCCTCCACTTT. Protein sequence: CASSLSIPGQTNSPLHF.

The chain couples TRBV28 to TRBJ2-1, with a tentative D call TRBD2 (5 bases). Trimming cost V 6 bases and J 8 bases, with 14 bases left between them. The CDR3 extends over 13 amino acids. The V gene's germline CDR1 is MDHEN and CDR2 SYDVKM. The chain's CDR3 is CASRPGGGDEQFF. CDR3 DNA: TGTGCCAGCAGACCCGGAGGTGGGGATGAGCAGTTCTTC.

This clone has just a few counts. The chain uses TRBV7-9 and TRBJ2-7, with D unclear. Deletions cut 4 bases from V and 0 bases from J, with 7 bases between. The CDR3 extends over 13 amino acids. In germline, CDR1 is SEHNR, CDR2 FQNEAQ (reference sequence). CDR3 protein: CASSSPGSYEQYF. CDR3 coding DNA: TGTGCCAGCAGCTCACCCGGCTCCTACGAGCAGTACTTC.

The chain combines TRBV4-1 with TRBJ2-5; 8 nucleotides line up with TRBD1. Gene TRBJ2-7 matches the end of the DNA better, so the J call may be wrong. CDR3 length equals 14 residues. Germline V gene lookup returns CDR1 MGHRA and CDR2 YSYEKL. CDR3 protein: CASSQRQGSYEQYF. CDR3 coding DNA: TGCGCCAGCAGCCAAAGACAGGGGTCGTACGAGCAGTACTTC.

The chain uses TRBV15 and TRBJ2-1; D might be TRBD2 (5 bases). This CDR3 has 19 amino acids. V was trimmed by 1 base and J by 0 bases, leaving 19 bases between them. Germline values: CDR1 LNHNV, CDR2 YYDKDF (reference sequence). CDR3 DNA: TGTGCCACCAGCAGAGTTTACGTTCTCGGCGGAGGCTCCTACAATGAGCAGTTCTTC. Its protein product is CATSRVYVLGGGSYNEQFF.

This clone has a handful of counts. This chain joins TRBV9 and TRBJ2-7; no firm D call. CDR1 is SGDLS and CDR2 is YYNGEE in the germline V gene. There are 16 residues in the CDR3. The V and J ends lost 3 bases and 3 bases respectively, with 19 bases between them. CDR3 in DNA: TGTGCCAGCAGCGCCACGGATACAGTTTCCTACTACGAGCAGTACTTC. It is translated as CASSATDTVSYYEQYF.

This chain uses TRBV5-6 with TRBJ2-5; TRBD2 matches at 14 bases. Germline-derived CDR1 and CDR2 are SGHDT and YYEEEE. The CDR3 spans 17 residues. J lost 4 bases, V lost 3 bases, and 8 bases had no gene match. CDR3 protein: CASSWGLAGELGETQYF. In DNA form, the CDR3 reads TGTGCCAGCAGCTGGGGACTAGCGGGAGAGTTGGGAGAGACCCAGTACTTC. The full variable domain, rest sourced from reference TRBV5-6 and TRBJ2-5, is DAGVTQSPTHLIKTRGQQVTLRCSPKSGHDTVSWYQQALGQGPQFIFQYYEEEERQRGNFPDRFSGHQFPNYSSELNVNALLLGDSALYLCASSWGLAGELGETQYFGPGTRLLVL.

The rearrangement uses TRBV5-1 and TRBJ2-2, with unresolved D. The length of the CDR3 is 14 residues. V was clipped by 0 bases and J by 6 bases, with 9 bases between them. The V gene's germline CDR1 is SGHRS and CDR2 YFSETQ. Here the CDR3 DNA reads TGCGCCAGCAGCTTGGAATTGCGGCCCGGGGAGCTGTTTTTT. Protein: CASSLELRPGELFF.

The chain couples TRBV28 to TRBJ1-1; D not resolved. V was pared by 6 bases and J by 8 bases, with 13 bases between. Germline CDR1 reads MDHEN; CDR2 reads SYDVKM. CDR3 length: 12 residues. CDR3 loop: CASSPPGVEAFF. DNA for the CDR3: TGTGCCAGCAGCCCACCCGGGGTAGAAGCTTTCTTT.

The chain employs TRBV2 and TRBJ1-1; TRBD1 matches 10 bases. This CDR3 contains 16 residues. Germline assignment: CDR1 SNHLY and CDR2 FYNNEI. V was pared by 6 bases and J by 4 bases, with 11 bases of the junction left unmatched. CDR3: CASRCRDRGCSTEAFF. The CDR3, as DNA: TGTGCCAGCAGATGCCGGGACAGGGGATGTTCCACTGAAGCTTTCTTT.

V is TRBV27 and J is TRBJ2-7, with 11 bases matching TRBD2. Trimming removed 3 bases from V and 5 bases from J; junction bases left unmatched: 6. The germline V gene has CDR1 MNHEY and CDR2 SMNVEV (reference sequence). The CDR3 is made up of 15 amino acids. In DNA form, the CDR3 reads TGTGCCAGCAGTTTTTTAGCGGGGGGGCCAGACGAGCAGTACTTC. Translation: CASSFLAGGPDEQYF.

The rearrangement uses TRBV7-6 and TRBJ1-2; D not certain. The CDR3 runs 14 residues. V lost 5 bases, J lost 0 bases, and 10 bases lay in between. Per germline, CDR1 SGHVS and CDR2 FNYEAQ. The CDR3 DNA follows: TGTGCCAGCAGCCACCACACAGCTAACTATGGCTACACCTTC. Translating it yields CASSHHTANYGYTF.

This chain links TRBV7-2 with TRBJ1-2; TRBD1 is a possible D gene (6 bases). Trimming shortened V by 6 bases and J by 4 bases, and 9 bases separated the two germline ends. Germline V gene lookup returns CDR1 SGHTA and CDR2 FQGNSA. CDR3 length: 12 amino acids. The CDR3 DNA sequence: TGTGCCAGCAGTCAGGGGACCTATGGCTACACCTTC. Its protein product is CASSQGTYGYTF.

V gene TRBV5-5 combines with J gene TRBJ1-1; D remains ambiguous. Germline CDR1 SGHKS, CDR2 YYEKEE (reference sequence). The V end was cut by 7 bases, the J end by 4 bases, with 20 bases between. This CDR3 region has 15 residues. CDR3 nucleotides: TGTGCCAGCGTATGGGGAGGGTTCCTCGGCACTGAAGCTTTCTTT. Its protein is CASVWGGFLGTEAFF.

CDR3 protein: CACTGTGLTYEQYF. In nucleotides, the CDR3 is TGTGCCTGTACCGGGACAGGGCTTACCTACGAGCAGTACTTC. V usage is TRBV28 and J usage is TRBJ2-7; 9 bases are a match to TRBD1. Looked up from germline, CDR1 is MDHEN and CDR2 is SYDVKM. Trimming at V came to 11 bases and at J to 2 bases, leaving 10 bases not matched to a gene. CDR3 length equals 14 residues. Full variable domain (remainder filled in from reference TRBV28 and TRBJ2-7): DVKVTQSSRYLVKRTGEKVFLECVQDMDHENMFWYRQDPGLGLRLIYFSYDVKMKEKGDIPEGYSVSREKKERFSLILESASTNQTSMYLCACTGTGLTYEQYFGPGTRLTVT.

The J gene is TRBJ2-1, the V gene TRBV18; 11 bases agree with TRBD2. The CDR3 totals 16 residues. CDR1 is KGHSH and CDR2 is LQKENI in the germline V gene. Losses at the gene ends were 2 bases for V and 12 bases for J; bases not matched to a gene: 12. The CDR3 protein is CASSPGTSGGLFGQFF. CDR3 nucleotides: TGTGCCAGCTCACCAGGAACTAGCGGGGGACTTTTTGGGCAGTTCTTC.

The V and J genes are TRBV4-1 and TRBJ2-7; TRBD1 matches at 9 bases. Germline trimming cut 1 base from V and 4 bases from J; bases unmatched to any gene: 5. CDR3 length equals 15 residues. Germline V gene lookup returns CDR1 MGHRA and CDR2 YSYEKL. The CDR3 coding sequence is TGCGCCAGCAGCCAAGGGGACAGGGAGACTTACGAGCAGTACTTC. Protein sequence: CASSQGDRETYEQYF.

Here the CDR3 reads CARGHSGANVLTF. CDR3 sequence (DNA): TGTGCACGCGGCCACTCTGGGGCCAACGTCCTGACTTTC. V and J are TRBV27 and TRBJ2-6; no clear D. This CDR3 region has 13 residues. Germline loops: CDR1 MNHEY, CDR2 SMNVEV (reference sequence).

This chain joins TRBV9 and TRBJ2-1; a possible D gene is TRBD2 (5 bases). Germline V gives CDR1 SGDLS, CDR2 YYNGEE. Trimming stripped 0 bases from V and 4 bases from J, with 11 bases between. The CDR3 runs to 15 residues. CDR3 residues: CASSVGLAVYNEQFF. The CDR3 DNA is TGTGCCAGCAGCGTAGGGCTAGCTGTTTACAATGAGCAGTTCTTC.

V usage is TRBV7-9 and J usage is TRBJ2-2; D ambiguous. CDR1 is SEHNR, CDR2 FQNEAQ, per germline (reference sequence). Trimming removed 1 base from V and 2 bases from J, with 8 bases in between. This CDR3 spans 15 amino acids. The CDR3 DNA reads as TGTGCCAGCAGCTTAGACAGCTTAAACACCGGGGAGCTGTTTTTT. Translating it yields CASSLDSLNTGELFF. Full variable domain (missing parts from reference TRBV7-9 and TRBJ2-2): DTGVSQNPRHKITKRGQNVTFRCDPISEHNRLYWYRQTLGQGPEFLTYFQNEAQLEKSRLLSDRFSAERPKGSFSTLEIQRTEQGDSAMYLCASSLDSLNTGELFFGEGSRLTVL.

As DNA, the CDR3 is TGTGCCAGCAGTGGCCTCTCCTACAATGAGCAGTTCTTC. Amino acid sequence: CASSGLSYNEQFF. The chain couples TRBV16 to TRBJ2-1; D ambiguous. This CDR3 spans 13 amino acids. V gave up 6 bases and J gave up 0 bases, with 6 bases separating them. Germline V lookup: CDR1 KGHSY, CDR2 FQNENV.

The rearrangement links TRBV7-8 to TRBJ2-7; 8 positions match TRBD1. The length of the CDR3 is 15 residues. Losses at the gene ends were 2 bases for V and 2 bases for J; bases not matched to a gene: 5. The germline CDR1 and CDR2 sequences are SGHVS and FQNEAQ. CDR3 loop: CASSLSDRGAYEQYF. The CDR3 DNA reads TGTGCCAGCAGCTTATCCGACAGGGGTGCCTACGAGCAGTACTTC.

This chain uses TRBV11-2 with TRBJ2-5; 10 nucleotides agree with TRBD1. Per germline, CDR1 SGHAT and CDR2 FQNNGV. This CDR3 comprises 15 residues. Germline trimming cut 2 bases from V and 2 bases from J; bases unmatched to any gene: 2. The DNA for the CDR3 is TGTGCCAGCAGCTTAAGGGACAGGGGTCAAGAGACCCAGTACTTC. Residues: CASSLRDRGQETQYF.

This chain uses TRBV29-1 with TRBJ1-4; 8 nucleotides line up with TRBD1. V gave up 0 bases and J gave up 6 bases; unmatched junction bases: 0. There are 13 residues in the CDR3. The germline CDR1 and CDR2 sequences are SQVTM and ANQGSEA. CDR3 region: CSVEEQGDEKLFF. The CDR3 region has the DNA TGCAGCGTTGAAGAACAGGGGGATGAAAAACTGTTTTTT.

The chain recombines TRBV11-2 with TRBJ2-1; D is perhaps TRBD2 (6 bases). Germline V lookup: CDR1 SGHAT, CDR2 FQNNGV. V lost 1 base and J 8 bases, leaving 12 bases between the germline ends. This CDR3 contains 14 residues. Here the CDR3 reads CASSLAGEGYEQFF. The CDR3 DNA is TGTGCCAGCAGCTTAGCGGGAGAAGGGTATGAGCAGTTCTTC.

The rearrangement uses TRBV9 and TRBJ2-1, with a possible D match to TRBD1 (5 bases). CDR1 and CDR2 (germline): SGDLS, YYNGEE. CDR3 length: 14 amino acids. Trimming stripped 4 bases from V and 6 bases from J, with 14 bases between. The CDR3 coding sequence is TGTGCCAGCAGCCCAGAAGACAGCATCAATGAGCAGTTCTTC. Its translation is CASSPEDSINEQFF.

The chain employs TRBV27 and TRBJ2-7; D is possibly TRBD1 (5 bases). The germline V gene encodes CDR1 MNHEY and CDR2 SMNVEV (reference sequence). This CDR3 spans 13 amino acids. The V end lost 8 bases, the J end lost 6 bases, and 17 bases lay between the germline ends. CDR3 DNA sequence: TGTGCCAGCGCCCCCGGCAGGGTGGGCGAGCAGTACTTC. Residues: CASAPGRVGEQYF.

The chain combines TRBV4-2 with TRBJ2-7; 7 bases are shared with TRBD1. V gave up 0 bases and J gave up 3 bases; unmatched junction bases: 5. CDR3 length equals 15 residues. Germline V gene data show CDR1 as LGHNA and CDR2 as YNFKEQ. The DNA for the CDR3 is TGTGCCAGCAGCCAAGATCCAGGGACAGACTACGAGCAGTACTTC. Amino acid sequence: CASSQDPGTDYEQYF.